This entry is about one TCR beta chain. It has no known antigen specificity. Base quality data are lacking; no much larger clone is found one base away. Enrolling through a virtual design, the prospective study's participants ranged in age from roughly 18 to 89 years and lived across approximately 25 United States geographic areas. Cohort assignment in the prospective study relied on participant-reported clinical history from a screening survey and a study questionnaire. Recovered participants in ImmuneRACE Cohort 3 were defined by two consecutive negative NP/OP PCR tests, clearance by a healthcare professional, or resolution of symptoms. In the prospective study, whole blood, serum and a nasopharyngeal or oropharyngeal swab were collected from each participant by mobile phlebotomists. Participants in the prospective study had the option to provide additional blood draws and questionnaires over an approximately 2-month period. Blood samples from the prospective study were shipped frozen or at room temperature prior to DNA extraction.

This entry is derived from a study of blood T cell repertoires in COVID-19 (TCRdb year 2020). Some background on the complete study: Samples from collaborators originated in the United States, Italy and Spain and spanned both the acute and convalescent phases of COVID-19. The material from the prospective study consisted of cDNA or gDNA derived from T cells, B-cell-depleted T cells, or PBMCs. Subjects who had been exposed to COVID-19, were actively infected with it, or had recovered from it provided the deeply sampled blood TCRbeta repertoires that made up the dataset. The repertoires were released in a freely available public database intended as a resource for research on the immune response to SARS-CoV-2. The samples were drawn from two sources: the first 160 participants of the ongoing ImmuneRACE study, and 1,254 subjects contributed by 6 global collaborators. Nearly every sample came with metadata listing a de-identified subject ID, COVID-19 status, age in years and sex. Where available, HLA class I and class II types were obtained from metadata supplied by the sample provider rather than from assay-based typing.

TCRbeta CDR3 regions were amplified from genomic DNA by means of the immunoSEQ Assay, a bias-controlled multiplex PCR. The paper's processing steps were these. Nucleated cell counts per sample were estimated from amplification of reference gene primers within the assay. Sequence reads were collapsed and filtered to measure the absolute abundance of every unique TCRbeta CDR3 rearrangement. For each sample, productive Simpson clonality was calculated as the square root of Simpson's diversity index over productive rearrangements. TCRdb mirrors the immuneACCESS table, restricted to in-frame sequences. Some clones are absent from its copies; in checked studies, under half trace to an unresolved V gene, and the reason for the others is unknown. The DNA gave D and trimming, while V, J and clone size come from that table. This sample lists 150,000 or so clones; 84% were detected once. Around 12% of the sample comes from the top ten.

The full study reports these points: How much clinical and demographic metadata was included differed by source and by participant, and the metadata was provided uncurated.

After removal of 7 bases from V and 9 bases from J, the junction retains 14 bases not matched to a gene. The CDR3 has 16 amino acids, counting the end cysteine and phenylalanine. Only CDR3 DNA is held: 48 bases, read in frame from base 1. CDR1 and CDR2 are read off the germline V gene (reference sequence) as MNHEY and SMNVEV. This sequence originates from a man aged 50-60 years who had recovered from COVID-19. The chain couples TRBV27 to TRBJ1-6, with 8 junctional bases fitting TRBD1. Material for sequencing was PBMCs or T cells enriched from blood (not recorded which). The nucleotides read TGTGCCAGCACTCCGCGGACAGGGTCTGGGGGTTCACCCCTCCACTTT. Its protein product is CASTPRTGSGGSPLHF.